This T cell receptor (beta chain) was found in a study of blood T cells in healthy people across ages. With V trimmed by 6 bases and J by 5 bases, 4 bases remained unmatched. This CDR3 has 13 residues. CDR1 is DFQATT, CDR2 SNEGSKA, per germline (reference sequence). A second PCR, run for roughly 6 to 11 cycles, used a sample-barcoded 5' primer plus a J-beta primer mix. TCRdb passed the 5' RACE reads through MiXCR, listing each CDR3 protein once. The data contain 550,000 to 650,000 distinct CDR3 sequences, about 28% of them singletons. This clonotype was seen repeatedly, ten times or more. The sequenced sample consisted of blood. The chain joins TRBV20-1 to TRBJ2-5; 12 bases fit TRBD2. The receptor comes from an elderly woman in good health. This CDR3 reads CSAHTSGGETQYF. Written as DNA, the CDR3 is TGCAGTGCGCACACTAGCGGGGGGGAGACCCAGTACTTC.